Many counts were recorded for the clone carrying this T cell receptor beta chain. Its antigen is not known. This entry comes from a study of T cells in Graves' hyperthyroidism and ophthalmopathy. Whole-study context: Peripheral blood was collected at initial diagnosis, before any treatment.

Researchers took RNA transcripts and amplified the TCR beta CDR3 regions from them. First-round RT-PCR with HTBI primers amplified the TCR CDR3 region. MiXCR, applied by TCRdb to the multiplex PCR reads, yields one record per CDR3 protein. The profile shows around 380,000 distinct CDR3 sequences, roughly 13% of them singletons. Blood dates from first hyperthyroidism diagnosis, before any ophthalmopathy symptoms. Study-wide results and caveats: A 13 V-J signature model discriminated ophthalmopathy versus stable hyperthyroidism. Researchers found most expanded thyroid clonotypes above 0.001 in blood as well.

Material: blood. This receptor was identified in a man younger than 40 with Graves' hyperthyroidism that later progressed to Graves' ophthalmopathy.

CDR3 amino acids: CSVWANTEAFF. The CDR3 DNA is TGCAGTGTTTGGGCGAACACTGAAGCTTTCTTT. V is TRBV20-1 and J is TRBJ1-1; D remains ambiguous. In germline, CDR1 is DFQATT, CDR2 SNEGSKA (reference sequence). V shed 7 bases and J shed 1 base, with 7 bases lying between them. CDR3 length: 11 amino acids.